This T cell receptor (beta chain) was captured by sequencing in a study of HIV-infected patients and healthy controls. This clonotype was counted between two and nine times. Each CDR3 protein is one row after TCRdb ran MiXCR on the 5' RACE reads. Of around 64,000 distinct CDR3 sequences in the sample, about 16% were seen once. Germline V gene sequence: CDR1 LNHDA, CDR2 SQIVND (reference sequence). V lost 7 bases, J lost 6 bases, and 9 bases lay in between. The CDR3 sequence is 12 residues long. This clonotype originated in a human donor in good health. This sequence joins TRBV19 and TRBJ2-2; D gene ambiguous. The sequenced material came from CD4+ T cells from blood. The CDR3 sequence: CASTPPAGELFF. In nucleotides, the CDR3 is TGTGCCAGTACCCCCCCCGCCGGGGAGCTGTTTTTT. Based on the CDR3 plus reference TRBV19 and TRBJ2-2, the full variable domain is DGGITQSPKYLFRKEGQNVTLSCEQNLNHDAMYWYRQDPGQGLRLIYYSQIVNDFQKGDIAEGYSVSREKKESFPLTVTSAQKNPTAFYLCASTPPAGELFFGEGSRLTVL.